This T cell receptor beta chain was obtained from a study of T-cell reconstitution after alpha-beta-depleted transplantation in children. Study conclusions and caveats: After transplant, at about two months, alpha-beta T cells were reportedly derived from several hundred expanded graft clones. The main origin of T-cell counts and diversity one year after transplant was newly produced T cells. High day-60 TCRbeta diversity in some patients came from surviving recipient T cells and thymic progenitors.

Trimming cost V 6 bases and J 4 bases; bases outside gene matches: 10. Germline lookup yields CDR1 SEHNR and CDR2 FQNEAQ (reference sequence). The CDR3 contains 15 residues. Unique molecular identifiers were used to barcode this TCRbeta library. Using its own MiXCR run on the PCR reads, TCRdb lists one record per CDR3 protein. The sample contains fewer than 400,000 distinct CDR3 sequences, over 20% of which appear only once. Note on this clonotype: Its antigen remains unidentified.

The chain joins TRBV7-9 to TRBJ2-5, with 8 bases matching TRBD2. This TCR came from a male patient between 10 and 17 years old who had a stem cell transplant for acute lymphoblastic leukemia, so the T cells may come from the graft donor. Here the sequenced sample was PBMCs, mostly from graft donor cells, taken 180 days after TCRalphabeta/CD19-depleted stem cell transplant. CDR3 sequence (DNA): TGTGCCAGCAGTTGGGCGGGACTAGGCAGAGAGACCCAGTACTTC. Its translation is CASSWAGLGRETQYF.